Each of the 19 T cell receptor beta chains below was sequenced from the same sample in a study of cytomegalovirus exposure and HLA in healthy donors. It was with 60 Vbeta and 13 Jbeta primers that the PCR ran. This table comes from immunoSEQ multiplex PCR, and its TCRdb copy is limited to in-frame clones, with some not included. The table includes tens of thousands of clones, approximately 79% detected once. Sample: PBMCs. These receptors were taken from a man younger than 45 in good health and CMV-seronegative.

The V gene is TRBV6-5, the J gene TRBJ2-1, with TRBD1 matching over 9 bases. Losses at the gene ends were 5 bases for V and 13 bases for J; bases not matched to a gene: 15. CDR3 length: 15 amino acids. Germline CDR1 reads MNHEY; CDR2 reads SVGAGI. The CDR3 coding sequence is TGTGCCAGCAGTCCCCCGGGACAGGGTTTGGGTATTCAGTTCTTC. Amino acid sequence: CASSPPGQGLGIQFF.

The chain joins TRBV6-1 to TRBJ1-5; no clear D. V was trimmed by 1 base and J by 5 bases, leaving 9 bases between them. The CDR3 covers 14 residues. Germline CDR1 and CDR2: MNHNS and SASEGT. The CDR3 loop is CASSEVGVDQPQHF. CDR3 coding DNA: TGTGCCAGCAGTGAAGTCGGGGTAGATCAGCCCCAGCATTTT.

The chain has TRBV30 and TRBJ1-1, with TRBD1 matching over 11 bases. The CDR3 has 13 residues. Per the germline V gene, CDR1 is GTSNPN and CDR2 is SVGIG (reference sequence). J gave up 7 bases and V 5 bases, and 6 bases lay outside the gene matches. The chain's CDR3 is CAWDGQGANEAFF. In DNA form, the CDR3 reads TGTGCCTGGGATGGACAGGGGGCAAATGAAGCTTTCTTT.

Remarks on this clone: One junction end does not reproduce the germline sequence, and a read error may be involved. In nucleotides, the CDR3 is TGTGCCAGCAGCGAAGGGGGACAGAGCTATGGCTACACCTTC. This translates into CASSEGGQSYGYTF. The rearrangement joins TRBV6-1 to TRBJ1-2, with 7 bases that match TRBD1. Per the germline V gene, CDR1 is MNHNS and CDR2 is SASEGT. The CDR3 covers 14 residues.

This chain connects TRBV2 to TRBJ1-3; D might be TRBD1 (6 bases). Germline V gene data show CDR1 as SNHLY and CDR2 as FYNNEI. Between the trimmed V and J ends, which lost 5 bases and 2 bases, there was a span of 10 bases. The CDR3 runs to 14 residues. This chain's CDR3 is CASSSQGTGNTIYF. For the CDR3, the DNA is TGTGCCAGCAGTTCTCAGGGGACTGGAAACACCATATATTTT. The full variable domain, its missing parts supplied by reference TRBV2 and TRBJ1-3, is EPEVTQTPSHQVTQMGQEVILRCVPISNHLYFYWYRQILGQKVEFLVSFYNNEISEKSEIFDDQFSVERPDGSNFTLKIRSTKLEDSAMYFCASSSQGTGNTIYFGEGSWLTVV.

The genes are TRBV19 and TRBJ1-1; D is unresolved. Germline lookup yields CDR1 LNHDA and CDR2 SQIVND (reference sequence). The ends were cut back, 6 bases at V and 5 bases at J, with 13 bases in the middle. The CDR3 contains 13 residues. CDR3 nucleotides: TGTGCCAGTAGCCCCCTGTCGCGGACTGAAGCTTTCTTT. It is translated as CASSPLSRTEAFF.

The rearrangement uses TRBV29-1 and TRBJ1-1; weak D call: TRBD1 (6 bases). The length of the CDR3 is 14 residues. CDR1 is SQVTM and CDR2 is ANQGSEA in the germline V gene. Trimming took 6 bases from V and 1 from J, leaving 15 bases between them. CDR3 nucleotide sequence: TGCAGCGTCGCCGCCGGGACACAGAACACTGAAGCTTTCTTT. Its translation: CSVAAGTQNTEAFF.

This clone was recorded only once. The chain's CDR3 is CASRGLAGGQETQYF. As DNA, the CDR3 is TGTGCCAGCCGTGGGCTAGCGGGGGGACAAGAGACCCAGTACTTC. V usage is TRBV6-5 and J usage is TRBJ2-5, with TRBD2 matching over 11 bases. The junction had 7 bases not matched to a gene; V was cut back by 8 bases and J by 2 bases. CDR3 length: 15 residues. Germline assignment: CDR1 MNHEY and CDR2 SVGAGI.

The CDR3 loop is CASSYRDRGTDTQYF. Written as DNA, the CDR3 is TGCGCCAGCAGCTACCGAGACAGGGGCACAGATACGCAGTATTTT. This chain connects TRBV5-1 to TRBJ2-3, with TRBD1 matching over 7 bases. The germline gives CDR1 SGHRS, CDR2 YFSETQ. J gave up 1 base and V 3 bases, and 5 bases lay outside the gene matches. The CDR3 covers 15 residues.

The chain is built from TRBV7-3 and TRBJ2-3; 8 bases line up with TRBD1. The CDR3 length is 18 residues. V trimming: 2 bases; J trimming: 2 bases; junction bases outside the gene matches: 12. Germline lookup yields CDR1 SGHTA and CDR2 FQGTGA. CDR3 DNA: TGTGCCAGCAGCTTACATATCCGTGGACAGGGTATCACAGATACGCAGTATTTT. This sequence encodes CASSLHIRGQGITDTQYF.

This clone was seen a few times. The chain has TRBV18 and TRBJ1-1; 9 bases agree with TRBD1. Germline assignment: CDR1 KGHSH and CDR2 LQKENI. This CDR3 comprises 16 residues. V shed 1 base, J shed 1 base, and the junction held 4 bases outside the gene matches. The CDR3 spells CASSPRDRGTNTEAFF. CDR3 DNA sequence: TGTGCCAGCTCACCACGAGACAGGGGGACGAACACTGAAGCTTTCTTT.

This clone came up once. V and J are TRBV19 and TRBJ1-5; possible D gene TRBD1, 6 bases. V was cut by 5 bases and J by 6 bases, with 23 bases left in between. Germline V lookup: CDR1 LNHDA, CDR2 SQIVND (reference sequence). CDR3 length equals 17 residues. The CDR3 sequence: CASSGPLDSPRGQPQHF. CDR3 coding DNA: TGTGCCAGTAGTGGACCCCTGGACAGCCCCAGAGGTCAGCCCCAGCATTTT.

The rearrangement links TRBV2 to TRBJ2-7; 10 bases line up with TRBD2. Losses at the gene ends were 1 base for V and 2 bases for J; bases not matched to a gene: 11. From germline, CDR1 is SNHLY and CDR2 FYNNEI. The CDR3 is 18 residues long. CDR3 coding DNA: TGTGCCAGCAGTGAAGTTTACCTAGCGGGGGCCCACGCCTACGAGCAGTACTTC. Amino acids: CASSEVYLAGAHAYEQYF.

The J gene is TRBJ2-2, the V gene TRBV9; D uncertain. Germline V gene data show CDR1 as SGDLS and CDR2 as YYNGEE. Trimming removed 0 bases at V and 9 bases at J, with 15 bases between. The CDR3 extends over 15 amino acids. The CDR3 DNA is TGTGCCAGCAGCGTAGACCTAGTTCCCACTAGGGAGCTGTTTTTT. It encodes CASSVDLVPTRELFF.

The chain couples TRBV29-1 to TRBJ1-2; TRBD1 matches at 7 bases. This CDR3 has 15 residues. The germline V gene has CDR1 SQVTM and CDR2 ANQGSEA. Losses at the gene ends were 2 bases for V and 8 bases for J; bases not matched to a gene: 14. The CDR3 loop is CSVELLGQRAKGYTF. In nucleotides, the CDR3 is TGCAGCGTTGAACTGTTGGGACAGAGGGCAAAGGGCTACACCTTC.

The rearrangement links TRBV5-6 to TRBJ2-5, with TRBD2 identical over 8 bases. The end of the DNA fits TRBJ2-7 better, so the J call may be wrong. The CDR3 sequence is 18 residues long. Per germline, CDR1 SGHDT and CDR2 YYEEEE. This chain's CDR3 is CASSLVVGRSGGTYEQYF. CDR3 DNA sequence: TGTGCCAGCAGCTTGGTGGTCGGACGGAGCGGGGGAACCTACGAGCAGTACTTC.

The CDR3 is CASSLEGLAEAFF. The CDR3 DNA sequence: TGCGCCAGCAGCTTGGAGGGGTTGGCTGAAGCTTTCTTT. The rearrangement uses TRBV5-1 and TRBJ1-1, with a weak D call TRBD1 (5 bases). CDR1 SGHRS and CDR2 YFSETQ come from the germline V gene. V was pared by 0 bases and J by 6 bases, with 9 bases between. The CDR3 contains 13 residues.

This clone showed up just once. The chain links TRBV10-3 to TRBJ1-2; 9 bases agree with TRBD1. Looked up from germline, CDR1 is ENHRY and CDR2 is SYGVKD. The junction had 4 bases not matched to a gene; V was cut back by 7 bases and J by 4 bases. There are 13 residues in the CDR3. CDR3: CAINGQGTYGYTF. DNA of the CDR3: TGTGCCATCAATGGACAGGGGACCTATGGCTACACCTTC.

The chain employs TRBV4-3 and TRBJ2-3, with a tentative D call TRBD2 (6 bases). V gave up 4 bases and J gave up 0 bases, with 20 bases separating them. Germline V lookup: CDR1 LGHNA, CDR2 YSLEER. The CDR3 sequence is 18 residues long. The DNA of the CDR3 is TGCGCCAGCAGCCCCGCTCCCATGAGACTAGGCAGCACAGATACGCAGTATTTT. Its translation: CASSPAPMRLGSTDTQYF.